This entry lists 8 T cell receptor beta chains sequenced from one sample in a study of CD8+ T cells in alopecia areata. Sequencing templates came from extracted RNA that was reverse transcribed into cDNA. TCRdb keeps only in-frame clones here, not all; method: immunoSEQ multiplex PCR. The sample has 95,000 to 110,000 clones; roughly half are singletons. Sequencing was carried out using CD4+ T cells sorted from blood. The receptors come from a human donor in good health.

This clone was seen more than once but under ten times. CDR3 sequence reads: CASSLWRGASTDTQYF. For the CDR3, the DNA is TGTGCCAGCAGCCTCTGGCGGGGGGCTAGCACAGATACGCAGTATTTT. The rearrangement joins TRBV14 to TRBJ2-3; 8 bases fit TRBD2. There are 16 residues in the CDR3. Germline lookup yields CDR1 SGHDN and CDR2 FVKESK. V lost 4 bases and J lost 0; bases outside the gene matches: 6. Full variable domain (remainder filled in from reference TRBV14 and TRBJ2-3): EAGVTQFPSHSVIEKGQTVTLRCDPISGHDNLYWYRRVMGKEIKFLLHFVKESKQDESGMPNNRFLAERTGGTYSTLKVQPAELEDSGVYFCASSLWRGASTDTQYFGPGTRLTVL.

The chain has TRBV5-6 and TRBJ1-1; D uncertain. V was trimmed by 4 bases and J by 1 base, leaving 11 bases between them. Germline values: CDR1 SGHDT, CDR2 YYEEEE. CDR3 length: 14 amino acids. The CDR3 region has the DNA TGTGCCAGCAGCCCGGGCCTGCAGAACACTGAAGCTTTCTTT. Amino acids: CASSPGLQNTEAFF.

The CDR3 loop is CASSRVGSGNQPQHF. Written as DNA, the CDR3 is TGTGCCAGCAGCCGGGTGGGATCTGGCAATCAGCCCCAGCATTTT. The chain joins TRBV6-5 to TRBJ1-5; D remains ambiguous. Germline V CDR1 and CDR2: MNHEY, SVGAGI. The V gene lost 6 bases and the J gene lost 2 bases, with 14 bases spanning the gap. The CDR3 contains 15 residues.

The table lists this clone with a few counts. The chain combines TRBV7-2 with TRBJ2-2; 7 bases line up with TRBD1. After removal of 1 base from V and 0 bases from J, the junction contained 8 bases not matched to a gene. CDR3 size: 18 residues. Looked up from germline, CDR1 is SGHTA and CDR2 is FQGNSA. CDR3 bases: TGTGCCAGCAGCTTAGATCAGGGTGGGACAGCGAACACCGGGGAGCTGTTTTTT. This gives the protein CASSLDQGGTANTGELFF. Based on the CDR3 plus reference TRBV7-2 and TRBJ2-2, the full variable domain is GAGVSQSPSNKVTEKGKDVELRCDPISGHTALYWYRQSLGQGLEFLIYFQGNSAPDKSGLPSDRFSAERTGGSVSTLTIQRTQQEDSAVYLCASSLDQGGTANTGELFFGEGSRLTVL.

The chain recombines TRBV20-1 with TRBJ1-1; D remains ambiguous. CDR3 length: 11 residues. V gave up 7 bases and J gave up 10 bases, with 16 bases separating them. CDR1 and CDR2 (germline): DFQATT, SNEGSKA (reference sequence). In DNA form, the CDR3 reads TGCAGTGGCCAGAACCCGCAAGGAGCTTTCTTT. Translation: CSGQNPQGAFF.

The CDR3: CASSLFPRAPYEQYF. CDR3 sequence (DNA): TGTGCCAGCAGTTTATTCCCGCGGGCTCCCTACGAGCAGTACTTC. The gene calls are TRBV27 and TRBJ2-7, with D maybe TRBD2 (5 bases). Germline-derived CDR1 and CDR2 are MNHEY and SMNVEV (reference sequence). The CDR3 loop spans 15 amino acids. V lost 1 base and J lost 2, with 12 bases in between.

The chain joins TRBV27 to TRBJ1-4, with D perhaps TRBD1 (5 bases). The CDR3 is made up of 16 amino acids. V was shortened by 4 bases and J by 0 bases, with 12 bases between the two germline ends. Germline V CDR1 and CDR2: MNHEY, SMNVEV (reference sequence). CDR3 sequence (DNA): TGTGCCAGCAGTTCTGGACTCAGGGCAACTAATGAAAAACTGTTTTTT. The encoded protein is CASSSGLRATNEKLFF.

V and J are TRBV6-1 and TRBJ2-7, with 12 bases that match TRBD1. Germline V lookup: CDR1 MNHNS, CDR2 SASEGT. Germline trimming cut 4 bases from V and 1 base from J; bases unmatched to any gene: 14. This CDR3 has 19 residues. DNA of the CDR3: TGTGCCAGCAGTGGCCCTAGGGACAGGGGGCGTGGGATTTCCTACGAGCAGTACTTC. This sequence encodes CASSGPRDRGRGISYEQYF.